This TCR beta chain was sequenced during a study of PD-L1 blockade in urothelial cancer. About the study: About 90% of the 29 patients were males with bladder-origin urothelial cancer. Chemotherapy regimens numbering 0 to 3 had been given to patients. Analyses were performed on blood at 3 weeks after treatment start (the second dose) and at 6 weeks.

The table came from immunoSEQ multiplex PCR; TCRdb's copy has only in-frame clones and leaves some out. The profile covers approximately 88,000 clones, with less than 90% appearing a single time and around 1.9% taken by the ten largest. The CDR3 covers 14 residues. Germline-derived CDR1 and CDR2 are MNHNS and SASEGT. V shed 1 base and J shed 4 bases, with 11 bases lying between them. Noted time point: pretreatment peripheral blood. Here the sequenced sample was PBMCs, taken around atezolizumab (anti-PD-L1) treatment. The rearrangement links TRBV6-1 to TRBJ2-7, with D hard to call. The clonotype originates from a man in his sixties with urothelial cancer. The DNA for the CDR3 is TGTGCCAGCAGTGAAGGTGGGCTCCGGTACGAGCAGTACTTC. It specifies CASSEGGLRYEQYF.